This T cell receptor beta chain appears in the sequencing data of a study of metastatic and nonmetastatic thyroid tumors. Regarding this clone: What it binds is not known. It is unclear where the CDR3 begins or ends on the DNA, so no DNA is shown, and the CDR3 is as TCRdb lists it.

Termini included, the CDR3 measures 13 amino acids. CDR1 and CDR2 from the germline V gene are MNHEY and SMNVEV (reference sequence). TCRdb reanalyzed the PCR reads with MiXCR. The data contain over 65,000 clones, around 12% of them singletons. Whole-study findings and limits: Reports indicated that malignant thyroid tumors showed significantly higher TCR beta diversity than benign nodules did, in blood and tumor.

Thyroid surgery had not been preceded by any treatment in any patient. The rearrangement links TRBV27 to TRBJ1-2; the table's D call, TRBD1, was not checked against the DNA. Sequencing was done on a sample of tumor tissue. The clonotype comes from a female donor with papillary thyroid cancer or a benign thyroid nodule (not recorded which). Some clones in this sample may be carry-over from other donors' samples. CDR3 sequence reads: CARRPGTDYGCTF.